The clone carrying this T cell receptor beta chain was picked up one time. The CDR3 consists of 13 residues. V was shortened by 3 bases and J by 4 bases, with 7 bases between the two germline ends. CDR1 and CDR2 from the germline V gene are SEHNR and FQNEAQ (reference sequence). This specimen belongs to a study of T cell changes during pregnancy in multiple sclerosis. The method was immunoSEQ multiplex PCR; TCRdb's version includes in-frame clones alone and lacks a portion of them. Seen here are about 33,000 clones, 91% observed once, and the top ten hold around 2.8%. The origin of this receptor is a female donor in good health, enrolled as a control in a pregnancy study. V usage is TRBV7-9 and J usage is TRBJ1-5; no clear D. This material consisted of CD4+ T cells from peripheral blood mononuclear cells, taken in the third trimester of pregnancy. CDR3 region: CASSFAGNQPQHF. DNA for the CDR3: TGTGCCAGCAGCTTTGCGGGGAATCAGCCCCAGCATTTT.